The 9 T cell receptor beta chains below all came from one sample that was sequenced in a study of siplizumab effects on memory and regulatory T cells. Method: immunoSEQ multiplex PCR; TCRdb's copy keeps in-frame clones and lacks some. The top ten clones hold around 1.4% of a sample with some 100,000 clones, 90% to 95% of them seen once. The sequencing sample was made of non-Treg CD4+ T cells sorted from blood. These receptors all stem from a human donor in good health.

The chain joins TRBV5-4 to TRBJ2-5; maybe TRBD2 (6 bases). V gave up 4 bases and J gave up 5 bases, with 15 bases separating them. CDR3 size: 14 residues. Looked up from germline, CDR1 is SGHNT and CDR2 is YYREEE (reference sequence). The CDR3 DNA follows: TGTGCCAGCAGCAGCACGGGACTGCGGGAGACCCAGTACTTC. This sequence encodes CASSSTGLRETQYF.

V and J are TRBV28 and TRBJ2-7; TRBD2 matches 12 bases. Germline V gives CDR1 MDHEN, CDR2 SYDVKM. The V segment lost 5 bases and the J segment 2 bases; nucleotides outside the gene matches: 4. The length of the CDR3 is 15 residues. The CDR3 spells CASSRLAGGTYEQYF. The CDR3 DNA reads TGTGCCAGCAGTCGGCTAGCGGGAGGGACCTACGAGCAGTACTTC.

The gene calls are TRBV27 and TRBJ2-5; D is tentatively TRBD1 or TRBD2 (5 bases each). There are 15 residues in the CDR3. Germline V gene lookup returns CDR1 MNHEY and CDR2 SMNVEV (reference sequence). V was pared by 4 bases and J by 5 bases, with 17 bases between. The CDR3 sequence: CASSSKGRVGETQYF. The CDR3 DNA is TGTGCCAGCAGTTCAAAGGGACGGGTAGGGGAGACCCAGTACTTC.

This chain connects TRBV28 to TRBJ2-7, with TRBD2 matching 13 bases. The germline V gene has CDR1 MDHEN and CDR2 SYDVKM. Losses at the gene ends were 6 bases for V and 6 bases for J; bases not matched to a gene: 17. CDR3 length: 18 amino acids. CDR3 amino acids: CASSRRTSGSFRPSEQYF. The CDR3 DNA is TGTGCCAGCAGCCGACGGACTAGCGGGAGTTTCCGGCCTTCCGAGCAGTACTTC. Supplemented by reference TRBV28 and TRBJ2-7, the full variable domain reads DVKVTQSSRYLVKRTGEKVFLECVQDMDHENMFWYRQDPGLGLRLIYFSYDVKMKEKGDIPEGYSVSREKKERFSLILESASTNQTSMYLCASSRRTSGSFRPSEQYFGPGTRLTVT.

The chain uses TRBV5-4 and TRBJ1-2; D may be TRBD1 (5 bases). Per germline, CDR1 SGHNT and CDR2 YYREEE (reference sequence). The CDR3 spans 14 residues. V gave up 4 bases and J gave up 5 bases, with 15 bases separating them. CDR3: CASSHRSGIYGYTF. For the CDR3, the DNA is TGTGCCAGCAGCCACAGGAGCGGGATATATGGCTACACCTTC.

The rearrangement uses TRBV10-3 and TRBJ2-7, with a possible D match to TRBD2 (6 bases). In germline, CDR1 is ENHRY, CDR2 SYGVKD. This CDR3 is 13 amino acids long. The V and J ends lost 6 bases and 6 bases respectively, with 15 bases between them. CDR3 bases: TGTGCCATCAGGGACTACACTACCTCCGAGCAGTACTTC. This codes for CAIRDYTTSEQYF.

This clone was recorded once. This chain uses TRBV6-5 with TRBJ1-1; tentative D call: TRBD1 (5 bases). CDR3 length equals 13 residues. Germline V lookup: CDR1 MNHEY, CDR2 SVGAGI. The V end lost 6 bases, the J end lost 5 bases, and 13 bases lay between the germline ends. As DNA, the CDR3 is TGTGCCAGCAGGGGGACTGTCGTTACTGAAGCTTTCTTT. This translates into CASRGTVVTEAFF.

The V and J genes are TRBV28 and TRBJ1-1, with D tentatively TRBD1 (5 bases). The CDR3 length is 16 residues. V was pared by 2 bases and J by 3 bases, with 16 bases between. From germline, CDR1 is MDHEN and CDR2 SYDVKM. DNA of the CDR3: TGTGCCAGCAGTTTAATCCCGAGACAGACCGACACTGAAGCTTTCTTT. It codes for CASSLIPRQTDTEAFF.

CDR3 protein: CASSSQPPGQEETQYF. The CDR3 bases are TGCGCCAGCAGCTCGCAACCCCCGGGACAGGAAGAGACCCAGTACTTC. V usage is TRBV5-1 and J usage is TRBJ2-5; TRBD1 matches at 8 bases. Germline V gene lookup returns CDR1 SGHRS and CDR2 YFSETQ. Trimming took 3 bases from V and 3 from J; bases not matched to a gene: 10. CDR3 length: 16 amino acids.